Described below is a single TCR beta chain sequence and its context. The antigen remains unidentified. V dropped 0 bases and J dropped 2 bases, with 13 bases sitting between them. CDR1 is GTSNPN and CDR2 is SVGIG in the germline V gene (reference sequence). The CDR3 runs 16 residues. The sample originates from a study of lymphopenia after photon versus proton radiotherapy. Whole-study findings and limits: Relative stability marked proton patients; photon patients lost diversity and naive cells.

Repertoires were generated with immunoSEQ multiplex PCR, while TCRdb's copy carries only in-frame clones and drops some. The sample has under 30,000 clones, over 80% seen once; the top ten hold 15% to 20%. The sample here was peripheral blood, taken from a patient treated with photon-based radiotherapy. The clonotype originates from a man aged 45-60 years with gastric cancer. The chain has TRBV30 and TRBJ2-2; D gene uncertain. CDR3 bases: TGTGCCTGGAGTGTGTTGACACCGTTAAACACCGGGGAGCTGTTTTTT. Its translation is CAWSVLTPLNTGELFF.